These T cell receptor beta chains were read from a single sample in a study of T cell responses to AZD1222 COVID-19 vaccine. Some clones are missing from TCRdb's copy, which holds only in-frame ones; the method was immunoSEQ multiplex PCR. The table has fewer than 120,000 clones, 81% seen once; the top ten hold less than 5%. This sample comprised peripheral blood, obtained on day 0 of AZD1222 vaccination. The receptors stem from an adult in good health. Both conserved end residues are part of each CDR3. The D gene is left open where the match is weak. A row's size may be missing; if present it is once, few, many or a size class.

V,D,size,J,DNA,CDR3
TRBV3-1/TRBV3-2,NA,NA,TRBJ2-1,TGTGCCAGCAGCCAGTTAGCGGACAATGAGCAGTTCTTC,CASSQLADNEQFF
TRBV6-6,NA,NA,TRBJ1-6,TGTGCCAGCAGCCCCCTCGGGGGGGGCCGCGGTGGGGGGCGATATTCACCCCTCCACTTT,CASSPLGGGRGGGRYSPLHF
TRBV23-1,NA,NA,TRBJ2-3,TGCGCCAGCAGTCACCCCACAGTTTACTACACAGATACGCAGTATTTT,CASSHPTVYYTDTQYF
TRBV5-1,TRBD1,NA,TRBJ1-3,TGCGCCAGCAGCCCGGGACAGGGTTTTGGAAACACCATATATTTT,CASSPGQGFGNTIYF
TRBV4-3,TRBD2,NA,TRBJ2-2,TGCGCCAGCAGCCAAGCTAGCGGGGTGAACACCGGGGAGCTGTTTTTT,CASSQASGVNTGELFF
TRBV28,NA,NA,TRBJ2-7,TGTGCCAGCAGTACCCCGGAGCAGGGGGGATCCTACGAGCAGTACTTC,CASSTPEQGGSYEQYF
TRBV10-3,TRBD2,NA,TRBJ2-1,TGTGCCATCAGTTGGCGGGGGGGCCACAATGAGCAGTTCTTC,CAISWRGGHNEQFF
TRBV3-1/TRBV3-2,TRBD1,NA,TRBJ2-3,TGTGCCAGCAGCCAAGGCCCAGAGACAGGGGGCCGTACGCAGTATTTT,CASSQGPETGGRTQYF
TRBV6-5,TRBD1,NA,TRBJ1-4,TGTGCCAGCAGTTACGCTGCGACAGGGGATGAAAAACTGTTTTTT,CASSYAATGDEKLFF
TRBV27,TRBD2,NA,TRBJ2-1,TGTGCCAGCACCCTTCTGGCGGGGGGTCAGAATGAGCAGTTCTTC,CASTLLAGGQNEQFF
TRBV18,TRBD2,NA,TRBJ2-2,TGTGCCAGCTCGGGGACTAGCGGAGACACCGGGGAGCTGTTTTTT,CASSGTSGDTGELFF
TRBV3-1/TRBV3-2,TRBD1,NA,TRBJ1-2,TGTGCCAGCAGCCTAAGCCTCGGGGGGACAGTCTATGGCTACACCTTC,CASSLSLGGTVYGYTF
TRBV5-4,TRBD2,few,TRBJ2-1,TGTGCCAGCAGCTTTGGGGCTAGCGGGGGGAATGAGCAGTTCTTC,CASSFGASGGNEQFF
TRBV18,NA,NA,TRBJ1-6,TGTGCCAGCTCGGAGGCGAATTCACCCCTCCACTTT,CASSEANSPLHF
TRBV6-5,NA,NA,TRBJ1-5,TGTGCCAGCACCTGGACCGGGGATAGCAATCAGCCCCAGCATTTT,CASTWTGDSNQPQHF
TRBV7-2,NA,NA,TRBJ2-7,TGTGCCAGCAGCTTACAGCGCGGTGTATCCTCGGAGCAGTACTTC,CASSLQRGVSSEQYF
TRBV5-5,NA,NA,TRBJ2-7,TGTGCCAGCAGCTTGTGGCAGTTGAGCTCCTACGAGCAGTACTTC,CASSLWQLSSYEQYF
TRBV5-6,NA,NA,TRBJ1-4,TGTGCCAGCAGCCTCCGGGGCCAACGTCGCGAAAAACTGTTTTTT,CASSLRGQRREKLFF
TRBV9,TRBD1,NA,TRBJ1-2,TGTGCCAGCAGCGTAACAGGGGGCGCAAACTATGGCTACACCTTC,CASSVTGGANYGYTF
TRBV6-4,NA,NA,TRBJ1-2,TGTGCCAGCAGTGATACGACAGGCCGTGTCGGTGGCTACACCTTC,CASSDTTGRVGGYTF
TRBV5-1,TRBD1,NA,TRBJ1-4,TGCGCCAGCAGCTTGGAAGGACAGGGTATGGGAAAACTGTTTTTT,CASSLEGQGMGKLFF
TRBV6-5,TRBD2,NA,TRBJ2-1,TGTGCCAGCAGTTATGACCGGGGGGAATACAATGAGCAGTTCTTC,CASSYDRGEYNEQFF
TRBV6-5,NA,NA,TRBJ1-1,TGTGCCAGCAACTTAGACCGGAGAACTGAAGCTTTCTTT,CASNLDRRTEAFF
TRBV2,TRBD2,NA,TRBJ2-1,TGTGCCAGATCGGTAGCGGGAGGGGCAAATGAGCAGTTCTTC,CARSVAGGANEQFF
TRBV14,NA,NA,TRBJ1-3,TGTGCCAGCAGCCTTGTTCTGGGGGCGGCCATATATTTT,CASSLVLGAAIYF
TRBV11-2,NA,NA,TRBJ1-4,TGTGCCAGCAGCGGCACGGGGGGCCCTAATGAAAAACTGTTTTTT,CASSGTGGPNEKLFF
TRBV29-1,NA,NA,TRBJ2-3,TGCAGCGGATCAAGCGGGGATACGCAGTATTTT,CSGSSGDTQYF
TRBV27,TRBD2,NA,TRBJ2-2,TGTGCCAGCAGCTCTAGTAGGACTAGCGGGAGTAGTGGGGAGCTGTTTTTT,CASSSSRTSGSSGELFF
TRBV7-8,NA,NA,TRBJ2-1,TGTGCCAGCAGCTTTGACAGAAACTACAATGAGCAGTTCTTC,CASSFDRNYNEQFF
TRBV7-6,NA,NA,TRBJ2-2,TGTGCCAGCAGCCCCCAAGGGGGGCGAAAGACCGGGGAGCTGTTTTTT,CASSPQGGRKTGELFF
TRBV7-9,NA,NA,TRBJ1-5,TGTGCCAGCAGCTTATCAGCAGGAACCCCGAATCAGCCCCAGCATTTT,CASSLSAGTPNQPQHF
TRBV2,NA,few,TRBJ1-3,TGTGCCAGCGTTAACACTGGAAACACCATATATTTT,CASVNTGNTIYF
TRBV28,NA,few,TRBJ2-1,TGTGCCAGCAGTTCGAACAGGGTGCAGTTCTTC,CASSSNRVQFF
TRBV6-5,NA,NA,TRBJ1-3,TGTGCCAGCCGGAGGGGAGTGGTTGGAAACACCATATATTTT,CASRRGVVGNTIYF
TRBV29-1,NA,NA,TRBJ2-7,TGCAGCGTTGAAGATTGGGGAACCTACGAGCAGTACTTC,CSVEDWGTYEQYF
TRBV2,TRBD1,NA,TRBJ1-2,TGTGCCAGCAGTGATTATCTCAGGGGGAATGGCTACACCTTC,CASSDYLRGNGYTF
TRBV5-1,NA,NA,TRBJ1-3,TGCGCCAGCACCGTAGATGGGGGGCCCGGAAACACCATATATTTT,CASTVDGGPGNTIYF
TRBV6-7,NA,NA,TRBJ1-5,TGTGCCAGCAGATTAGTTGCGGGAATTTATAGCAATCAGCCCCAGCATTTT,CASRLVAGIYSNQPQHF
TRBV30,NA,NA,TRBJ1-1,TGTGCCTGGAGTCCCGGACCCGGCACTGAAGCTTTCTTT,CAWSPGPGTEAFF
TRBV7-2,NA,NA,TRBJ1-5,TGTGCCAGCAGCCTCTACCCACAGGGAAAAGGCCAGCCCCAGCATTTT,CASSLYPQGKGQPQHF
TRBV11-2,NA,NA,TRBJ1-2,TGTGCCAGCAGCTTAGATCCCGACTATGGCTACACCTTC,CASSLDPDYGYTF
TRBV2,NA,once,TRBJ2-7,TGTGCCAGCATTGCCTCCTACGAGCAGTACTTC,CASIASYEQYF